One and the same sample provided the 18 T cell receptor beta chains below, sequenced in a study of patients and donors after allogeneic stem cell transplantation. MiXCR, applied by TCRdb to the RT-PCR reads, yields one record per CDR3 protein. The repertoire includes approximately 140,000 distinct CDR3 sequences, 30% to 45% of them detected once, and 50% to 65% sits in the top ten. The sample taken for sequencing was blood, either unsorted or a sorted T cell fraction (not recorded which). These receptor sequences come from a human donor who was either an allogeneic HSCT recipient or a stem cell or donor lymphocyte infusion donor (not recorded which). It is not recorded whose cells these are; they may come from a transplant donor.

Written as DNA, the CDR3 is TGTGCCATCGGAAAAGACGGTCCTGGGACACCCCTCCACTTT. Encoded protein: CAIGKDGPGTPLHF. The chain is built from TRBV10-3 and TRBJ1-6, with D hard to call. The germline V and J ends were trimmed by 8 bases and 11 bases, with 19 bases remaining between them. Per the germline V gene, CDR1 is ENHRY and CDR2 is SYGVKD. There are 14 residues in the CDR3.

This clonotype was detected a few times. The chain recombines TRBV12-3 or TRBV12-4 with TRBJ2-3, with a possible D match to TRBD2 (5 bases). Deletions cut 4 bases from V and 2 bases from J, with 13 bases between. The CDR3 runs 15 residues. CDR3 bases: TGTGCCAGCAGTTCCACGCGGGCCATCACAGATACGCAGTATTTT. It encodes CASSSTRAITDTQYF.

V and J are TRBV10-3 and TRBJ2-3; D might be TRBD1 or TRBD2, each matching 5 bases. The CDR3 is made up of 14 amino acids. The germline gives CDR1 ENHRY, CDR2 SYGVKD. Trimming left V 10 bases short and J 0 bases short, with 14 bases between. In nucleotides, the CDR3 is TGTGCCAACAGCCGGGACGGAAGCACAGATACGCAGTATTTT. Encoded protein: CANSRDGSTDTQYF.

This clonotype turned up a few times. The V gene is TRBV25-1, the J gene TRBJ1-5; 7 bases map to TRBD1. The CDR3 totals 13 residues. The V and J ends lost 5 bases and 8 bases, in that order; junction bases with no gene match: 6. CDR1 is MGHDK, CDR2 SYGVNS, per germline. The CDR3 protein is CASSQTGPEPQHF. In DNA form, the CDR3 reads TGTGCCAGCAGTCAGACAGGGCCGGAGCCCCAGCATTTT. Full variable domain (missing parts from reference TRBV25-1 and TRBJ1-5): EADIYQTPRYLVIGTGKKITLECSQTMGHDKMYWYQQDPGMELHLIHYSYGVNSTEKGDLSSESTVSRIRTEHFPLTLESARPSHTSQYLCASSQTGPEPQHFGDGTRLSIL.

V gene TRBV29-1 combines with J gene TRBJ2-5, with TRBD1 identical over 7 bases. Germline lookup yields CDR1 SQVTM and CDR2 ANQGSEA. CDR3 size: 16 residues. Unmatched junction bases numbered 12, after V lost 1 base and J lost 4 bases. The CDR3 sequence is CSVEGRVSRQGETQYF. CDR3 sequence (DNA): TGCAGCGTTGAAGGCAGGGTCTCTCGACAGGGAGAGACCCAGTACTTC.

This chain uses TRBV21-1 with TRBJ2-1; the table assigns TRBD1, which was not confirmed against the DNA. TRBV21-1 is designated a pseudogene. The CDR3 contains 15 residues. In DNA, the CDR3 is TGTGCCAGCAGCCTCCGCCCCGGGCCCTACAATGAGCAGTTCTTC. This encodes CASSLRPGPYNEQFF.

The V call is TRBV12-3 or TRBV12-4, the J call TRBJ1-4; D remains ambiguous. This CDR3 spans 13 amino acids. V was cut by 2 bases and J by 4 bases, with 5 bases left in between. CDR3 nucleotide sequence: TGTGCCAGCAGTTTATTCCTTAATGAAAAACTGTTTTTT. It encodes CASSLFLNEKLFF.

The CDR3 sequence: CASSLGTETQYF. The CDR3 DNA reads TGTGCCAGCAGTTTGGGCACGGAGACCCAGTACTTC. The V call is TRBV12-3 or TRBV12-4, the J call TRBJ2-5; no clear D. The CDR3 loop spans 12 amino acids. Trimming pared 3 bases from V and 5 bases from J, leaving 7 bases between.

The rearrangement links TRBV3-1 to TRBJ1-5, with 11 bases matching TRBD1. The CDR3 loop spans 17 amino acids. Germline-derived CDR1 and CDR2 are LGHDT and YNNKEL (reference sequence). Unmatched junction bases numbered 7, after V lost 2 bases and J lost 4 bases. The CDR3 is CASSQSGTGGNNQPQHF. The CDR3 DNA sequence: TGTGCCAGCAGCCAATCTGGGACAGGGGGGAATAATCAGCCCCAGCATTTT.

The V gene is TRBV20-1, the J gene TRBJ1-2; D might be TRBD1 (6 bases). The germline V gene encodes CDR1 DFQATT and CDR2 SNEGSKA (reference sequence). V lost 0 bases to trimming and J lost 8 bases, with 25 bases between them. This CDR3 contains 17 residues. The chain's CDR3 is CSAREGARGESSQGYTF. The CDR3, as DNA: TGCAGTGCTAGAGAGGGGGCTCGCGGGGAGTCTTCACAGGGCTACACCTTC.

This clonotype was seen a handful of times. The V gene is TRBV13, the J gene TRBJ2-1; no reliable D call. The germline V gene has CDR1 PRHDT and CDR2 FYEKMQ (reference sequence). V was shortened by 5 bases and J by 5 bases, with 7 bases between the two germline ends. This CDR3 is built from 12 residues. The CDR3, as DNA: TGTGCCAGCAGCCCGACCGACAATGAGCAGTTCTTC. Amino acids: CASSPTDNEQFF.

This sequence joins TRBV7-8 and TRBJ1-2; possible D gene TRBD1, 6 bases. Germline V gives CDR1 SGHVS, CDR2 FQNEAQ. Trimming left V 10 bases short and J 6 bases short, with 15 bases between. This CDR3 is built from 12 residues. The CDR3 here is CATQGWGDGYTF. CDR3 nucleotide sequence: TGTGCCACCCAGGGGTGGGGGGATGGCTACACCTTC.

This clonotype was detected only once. CDR3: CATPGLAGGELFF. CDR3 sequence (DNA): TGTGCCACCCCGGGGCTAGCTGGCGGGGAGCTGTTTTTT. The chain recombines TRBV28 with TRBJ2-2; D is perhaps TRBD1 or TRBD2 (5 bases each). Per germline, CDR1 MDHEN and CDR2 SYDVKM. V lost 10 bases and J lost 7, with 16 bases in between. This CDR3 spans 13 amino acids.

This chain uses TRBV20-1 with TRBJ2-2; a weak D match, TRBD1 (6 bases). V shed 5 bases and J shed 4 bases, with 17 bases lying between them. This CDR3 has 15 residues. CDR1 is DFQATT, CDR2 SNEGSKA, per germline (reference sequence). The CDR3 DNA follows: TGCAGTGCTCCCTCCCCGGGACACGGCACCGGGGAGCTGTTTTTT. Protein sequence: CSAPSPGHGTGELFF.

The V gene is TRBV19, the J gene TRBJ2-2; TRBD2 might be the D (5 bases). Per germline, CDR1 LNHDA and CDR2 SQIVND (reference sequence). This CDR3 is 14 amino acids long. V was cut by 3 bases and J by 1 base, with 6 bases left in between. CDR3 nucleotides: TGTGCCAGTAGTATTAGCGAGAACACCGGGGAGCTGTTTTTT. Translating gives CASSISENTGELFF. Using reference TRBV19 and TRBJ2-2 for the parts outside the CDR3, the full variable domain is DGGITQSPKYLFRKEGQNVTLSCEQNLNHDAMYWYRQDPGQGLRLIYYSQIVNDFQKGDIAEGYSVSREKKESFPLTVTSAQKNPTAFYLCASSISENTGELFFGEGSRLTVL.

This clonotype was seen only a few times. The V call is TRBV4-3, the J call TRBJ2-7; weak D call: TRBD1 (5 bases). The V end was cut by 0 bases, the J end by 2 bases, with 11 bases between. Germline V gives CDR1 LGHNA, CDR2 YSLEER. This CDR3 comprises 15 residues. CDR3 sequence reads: CASSQDRVAAYEQYF. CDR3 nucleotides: TGCGCCAGCAGCCAAGACAGGGTCGCAGCCTACGAGCAGTACTTC.

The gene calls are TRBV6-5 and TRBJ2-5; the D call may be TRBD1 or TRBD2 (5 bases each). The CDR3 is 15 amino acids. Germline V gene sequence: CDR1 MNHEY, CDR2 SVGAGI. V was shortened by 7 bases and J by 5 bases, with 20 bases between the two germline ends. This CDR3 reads CASTGSARVGETQYF. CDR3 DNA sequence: TGTGCCAGCACGGGGTCCGCCAGGGTCGGGGAGACCCAGTACTTC.

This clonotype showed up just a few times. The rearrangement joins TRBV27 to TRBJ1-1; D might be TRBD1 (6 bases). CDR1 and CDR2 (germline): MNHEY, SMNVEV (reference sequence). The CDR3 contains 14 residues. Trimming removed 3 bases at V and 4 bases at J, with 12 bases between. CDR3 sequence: CASSFNRAGTEAFF. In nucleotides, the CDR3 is TGTGCCAGCAGTTTTAACAGGGCGGGCACTGAAGCTTTCTTT.